These T cell receptor beta chains were read from a single sample in a study of blood T cells in healthy people across ages. Via MiXCR, TCRdb re-called the 5' RACE reads, giving one row per CDR3 protein. The sample includes 850,000 to 1,100,000 distinct CDR3 sequences, roughly two fifths of them seen just once. Sequencing used blood. These receptor sequences come from a man between 18 and 29 years old in good health. Both conserved end residues are part of each CDR3. A D gene is named only where the DNA matches it firmly. Clone size appears in some rows only: once, few, many, or a class for an expanded clone.

D gene	V gene	J gene	CDR3 length	clone size	CDR3 DNA	CDR3 protein
-	TRBV12-5	TRBJ2-7	12	-	TGTGCTAGTGGTTTGGGGAACAATGAGCAGTACTTC	CASGLGNNEQYF
TRBD2	TRBV20-1	TRBJ2-3	15	once	TGCAGTGCTGGACCGGGGGGGCCGGTCACAGATACGCAGTATTTT	CSAGPGGPVTDTQYF
-	TRBV6-6	TRBJ2-3	15	few	TGTGCCAGCAGTTACTCGGAGACAGGAGCAGATACGCAGTATTTT	CASSYSETGADTQYF
-	TRBV4-1	TRBJ2-7	12	-	TGCGCCAGCAGCCAAGATCGACTTGAGCAGTACTTC	CASSQDRLEQYF
-	TRBV4-3	TRBJ2-3	15	-	TGCACCAGCAGCCAAGTATCCGGGGGCACAGATACGCAGTATTTT	CTSSQVSGGTDTQYF
-	TRBV9	TRBJ2-1	16	few	TGTGCCAGCAGCGTTTCGGGGGGCCTCTCAAACAATGAGCAGTTCTTC	CASSVSGGLSNNEQFF
-	TRBV2	TRBJ2-5	14	-	TGTACCAGCAGCGGGACAGCCAATCAAGAGACCCAGTACTTC	CTSSGTANQETQYF
-	TRBV4-1	TRBJ2-1	15	few	TGCGCCAGCAGCCAAGATCCCGACAATTACAATGAGCAGTTCTTC	CASSQDPDNYNEQFF
-	TRBV7-2	TRBJ2-3	13	-	TGTGCCAGCAACCGGGGCGTCACAGATACGCAGTATTTT	CASNRGVTDTQYF
TRBD2	TRBV29-1	TRBJ2-3	14	-	TGCAGCGTTGAACGGGGGGGATACACAGATACGCAGTATTTT	CSVERGGYTDTQYF
-	TRBV6-5	TRBJ2-3	14	few	TGTGCCAGCAGTTACACAGGCAGCACAGATACGCAGTATTTT	CASSYTGSTDTQYF
-	TRBV10-3	TRBJ2-3	13	few	TGTGCCACCGTCCAGGGAAACACAGATACGCAGTATTTT	CATVQGNTDTQYF
-	TRBV6-2/TRBV6-3	TRBJ2-1	14	-	TGTGCCAGCAGAGGTTTGAGCTCCTACAATGAGCAGTTCTTC	CASRGLSSYNEQFF
-	TRBV20-1	TRBJ2-1	14	-	TGCAGTGCTAGACTACCATCAAATCCGAATGAGCAGTTCTTC	CSARLPSNPNEQFF
TRBD2	TRBV20-1	TRBJ2-1	14	-	TGCAGTGCTATCCGTAGCGGGGGGGAAGAGACCCAGTTCTTC	CSAIRSGGEETQFF
-	TRBV6-5	TRBJ1-5	19	-	TGTGCCAGCAGTTACTCGAGCACAAAAAAGACAGGACCTTATCAGCCCCAGCATTTT	CASSYSSTKKTGPYQPQHF
-	TRBV9	TRBJ2-4	12	-	TGTGCCAGCAGCGTAAGGGAAAATGAGCAGTACTTC	CASSVRENEQYF
-	TRBV9	TRBJ2-3	14	few	TGTGCCAGCAGCGTAGTTCCCTTTACAGATACGCAGTATTTT	CASSVVPFTDTQYF
-	TRBV6-5	TRBJ2-1	13	-	TGTGCCAGCAGCACAGCCGAGGGCAATGAGCAGTTCTTC	CASSTAEGNEQFF
-	TRBV25-1	TRBJ1-3	17	few	TGTGCCAGCAGCGTAAGTTCGACAGTCTCCTCTGGAAACACCATATATTTT	CASSVSSTVSSGNTIYF
TRBD2	TRBV7-9	TRBJ2-7	16	-	TGTGCCAGCAGCTTCTTAGGCGGGAGCTCCTACAATGAGCAGTACTTC	CASSFLGGSSYNEQYF
-	TRBV6-2/TRBV6-3	TRBJ2-1	15	few	TGTGCCAGCAGTTACAAGGGGGAGGTCTACAATGAGCAGTTCTTC	CASSYKGEVYNEQFF
-	TRBV4-1	TRBJ1-4	12	-	TGCGCCGGCAGCCTCCTCGGACGGGTACTGTTTTTT	CAGSLLGRVLFF
-	TRBV29-1	TRBJ2-5	11	few	TGCAGCGTTGCTAGGGGGGAGACCCAGTACTTC	CSVARGETQYF
TRBD1	TRBV7-9	TRBJ2-1	17	-	TGTGCCAGCAGCTTAGCGACCGGACAGGGGGCTAACAATGAGCAGTTCTTC	CASSLATGQGANNEQFF
-	TRBV6-6	TRBJ2-1	15	-	TGTGCCAGCGGGGGTGGGGACACCTTGTACAATGAGCAGTTCTTC	CASGGGDTLYNEQFF
TRBD2	TRBV20-1	TRBJ2-7	12	-	TGCAGTGGGGAGGGAAACTCCTACGAGCAGTACTTC	CSGEGNSYEQYF
TRBD1	TRBV20-1	TRBJ1-1	16	-	TGCAGTGCTAGACGACAGGGTGTTTCCCCGAACACTGAAGCTTTCTTT	CSARRQGVSPNTEAFF
-	TRBV12-5	TRBJ1-4	15	-	TGTGCTAGTGGTCCGTCGGGGGGAAAGGCGGAAAAACTGTTTTTT	CASGPSGGKAEKLFF
-	TRBV6-6	TRBJ1-1	17	-	TGTGCCAGCAAGACAGGCACAATACGACGATTGAACACTGAAGCTTTCTTT	CASKTGTIRRLNTEAFF
-	TRBV6-6	TRBJ1-4	14	-	TGTGCCAGCAGTTACTCGGAGGGTAATGAAAAACTGTTTTTT	CASSYSEGNEKLFF
TRBD1	TRBV7-2	TRBJ2-7	13	-	TGTGCCAGCAGTAATTCAGGGGGCAACGAGCAGTACTTC	CASSNSGGNEQYF